The 11 T cell receptor beta chains presented below share a single source sample, sequenced in a study of alternative splicing in chronic myeloid leukemia remission. Poly-A-selected mRNA from around 1 ug total RNA formed the libraries. TCRdb re-analyzed the bulk RNA-seq reads; it lists each CDR3 protein once, without DNA. The sample holds 700 or so distinct CDR3 sequences, just under 98% seen once. As for time point: chronic-phase CML before TKI therapy (screening/day 1). The sequenced sample was PBMCs or total blood leukocytes (not recorded which), obtained at diagnosis. The receptors were sampled from an adult with chronic myeloid leukemia.

The chain carries TRBV10-3 and TRBJ1-5; there is no DNA to check the TCRdb D call of TRBD1. This CDR3 spans 14 amino acids. Germline CDR1 ENHRY, CDR2 SYGVKD. CDR3 region: CATHEDRGNQPQHF.

J is TRBJ2-2 and V is TRBV19; there is no DNA to check the TCRdb D call of TRBD2. In germline, CDR1 is LNHDA, CDR2 SQIVND (reference sequence). There are 15 residues in the CDR3. CDR3 protein: CASSIFGGGTGELFF.

The rearrangement links TRBV28 to TRBJ1-5. CDR1 is MDHEN, CDR2 SYDVKM, per germline. CDR3 length: 17 amino acids. The CDR3 sequence is CASSLPPRVRSNQPQHF.

V gene TRBV7-9 combines with J gene TRBJ1-1. Germline values: CDR1 SEHNR, CDR2 FQNEAQ (reference sequence). This CDR3 region has 14 residues. The CDR3 spells CASSLATQNTEAFF.

The chain has TRBV3-1 and TRBJ2-7; TCRdb returns TRBD2, unconfirmable since there is no DNA. The CDR3 extends over 16 amino acids. The V gene's germline CDR1 is LGHDT and CDR2 YNNKEL (reference sequence). The CDR3 here is CASSPLAGVLSHEQYF.

The V and J genes are TRBV20/OR9-2 and TRBJ2-1; TCRdb picks TRBD2, but there is no DNA to check that call. Being an ORF, TRBV20/OR9-2 has a function that is uncertain. The CDR3 covers 17 residues. CDR3 region: CSALLGVLPGVDTEQFF.

This chain joins TRBV27 and TRBJ2-1; TCRdb's D call of TRBD2 is untestable without DNA. This CDR3 has 14 residues. The V gene's germline CDR1 is MNHEY and CDR2 SMNVEV (reference sequence). CDR3: CASRDSSGGNEQFF.

This sequence joins TRBV9 and TRBJ1-1. In germline, CDR1 is SGDLS, CDR2 YYNGEE. CDR3 length equals 11 residues. The CDR3 sequence is CASSGNTEAFF.

The J gene is TRBJ1-3, the V gene TRBV19. The length of the CDR3 is 13 residues. The V gene's germline CDR1 is LNHDA and CDR2 SQIVND (reference sequence). CDR3 sequence reads: CASSPNSGNTIYF.

The rearrangement uses TRBV4-3 and TRBJ2-1; checking the TCRdb D call of TRBD2 is not possible without DNA. Germline values: CDR1 LGHNA, CDR2 YSLEER. The CDR3 contains 17 residues. The CDR3: CASSQESNSGRAVEQFF.

The chain joins TRBV28 to TRBJ2-1; without DNA, the TCRdb call of TRBD2 cannot be checked. The CDR3 has 17 amino acids. Per the germline V gene, CDR1 is MDHEN and CDR2 is SYDVKM. This CDR3 reads CASREGGGQVSYNEQFF.